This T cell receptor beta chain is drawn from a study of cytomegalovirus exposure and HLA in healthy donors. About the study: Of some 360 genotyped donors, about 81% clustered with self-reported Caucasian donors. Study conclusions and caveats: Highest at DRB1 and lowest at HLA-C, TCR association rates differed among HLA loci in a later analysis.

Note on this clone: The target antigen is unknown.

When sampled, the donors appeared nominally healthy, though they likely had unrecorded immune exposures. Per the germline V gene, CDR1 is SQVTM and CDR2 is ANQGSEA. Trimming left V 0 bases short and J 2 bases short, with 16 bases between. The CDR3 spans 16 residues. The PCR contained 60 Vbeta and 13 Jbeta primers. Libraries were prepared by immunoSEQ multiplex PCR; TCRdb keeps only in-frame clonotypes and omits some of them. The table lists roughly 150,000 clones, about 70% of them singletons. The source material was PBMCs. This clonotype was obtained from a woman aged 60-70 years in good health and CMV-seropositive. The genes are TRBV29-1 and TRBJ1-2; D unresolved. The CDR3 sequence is CSVEDRGSIPNYGYTF. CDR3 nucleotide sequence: TGCAGCGTTGAAGATCGAGGATCCATACCGAACTATGGCTACACCTTC.